These T cell receptor beta chains were read from a single sample in a study of T cells after yellow fever vaccination. TCRdb used MiXCR to reprocess the 5' RACE reads, holding one entry per CDR3 protein. This sample yields about 340,000 distinct CDR3 sequences, of which 8.7% are seen a single time; more than 15% belongs to the top ten. Here the sequenced sample was PBMCs, taken on the day of the first yellow fever vaccination. The receptor set was obtained from a man aged 18 to 29 who received the YFV17D yellow fever vaccine. CDR3s include the opening cysteine and the closing phenylalanine or tryptophan. The D gene is left open where the match is weak. Not all rows give a size; the values are once, few, many and, for expanded clones, a class.

D	J	size	V	CDR3	DNA
-	TRBJ2-5	few	TRBV6-2/TRBV6-3	CASRLQGNQETQYF	TGTGCCAGCAGACTCCAGGGGAACCAAGAGACCCAGTACTTC
TRBD1	TRBJ2-2	few	TRBV5-4	CASSLIQGDTGELFF	TGTGCCAGCAGCTTGATACAGGGGGACACCGGGGAGCTGTTTTTT
TRBD2	TRBJ2-1	many	TRBV5-5	CASSSTRGGNEQFF	TGTGCCAGCAGCTCAACCCGGGGGGGCAATGAGCAGTTCTTC
-	TRBJ2-7	-	TRBV18	CASSPTQDEQYF	TGTGCCAGCTCACCCACGCAGGACGAGCAGTACTTC
-	TRBJ1-1	-	TRBV7-3	CASSPQGGLNTEAFF	TGTGCCAGCAGCCCTCAAGGGGGTCTGAACACTGAAGCTTTCTTT
-	TRBJ1-6	few	TRBV5-1	CASSLAGQGNSPLHF	TGCGCCAGCAGCTTGGCCGGGCAGGGGAATTCACCCCTCCACTTT
-	TRBJ2-7	many	TRBV12-3/TRBV12-4	CASSLAPTSQYF	TGTGCCAGCAGTCTAGCGCCGACTTCCCAGTACTTC
-	TRBJ1-2	many	TRBV12-3/TRBV12-4	CASSLLRSSYGYTF	TGTGCCAGCAGTTTGCTCCGCAGCTCCTATGGCTACACCTTC
TRBD1	TRBJ2-1	few	TRBV20-1	CSASQGVRFF	TGCAGTGCTAGTCAGGGGGTTCGGTTCTTC
-	TRBJ1-1	few	TRBV4-2	CASSRVGHRGRTEAFF	TGTGCCAGCAGCAGAGTCGGACATCGGGGGCGGACTGAAGCTTTCTTT
-	TRBJ2-3	-	TRBV5-1	CASSLDRPGTPSIF	TGCGCCAGCAGCTTAGACCGACCCGGGACTCCCTCCATTTTT
-	TRBJ1-6	-	TRBV20-1	CSARDPDSPLHF	TGCAGTGCTAGAGACCCCGACTCACCCCTCCACTTT
-	TRBJ1-4	-	TRBV29-1	CSAQDRQNNEKLFF	TGCAGCGCCCAGGACAGACAGAATAATGAAAAACTGTTTTTT
TRBD1	TRBJ1-4	-	TRBV28	CASSPGTVLNEKLFF	TGTGCCAGCAGCCCGGGGACAGTGCTGAATGAAAAACTGTTTTTT
-	TRBJ2-3	-	TRBV7-2	CASSQQVITDTQYF	TGTGCCAGCAGCCAACAGGTTATCACAGATACGCAGTATTTT
TRBD1	TRBJ2-1	-	TRBV5-4	CASSTYTGGDEQFF	TGTGCCAGCAGCACTTACACAGGGGGCGATGAGCAGTTCTTC
-	TRBJ2-7	-	TRBV19	CASSMTGIYYEQYF	TGTGCCAGTAGTATGACCGGGATCTACTACGAGCAGTACTTC
TRBD2	TRBJ2-1	-	TRBV5-4	CASSFSSGGDGEQFF	TGTGCCAGCAGCTTTTCTAGCGGGGGGGATGGTGAGCAGTTCTTC
-	TRBJ1-6	-	TRBV18	CASSPRDFNSPLHF	TGTGCCAGCTCACCGCGGGACTTTAATTCACCCCTCCACTTT
-	TRBJ1-1	-	TRBV5-1	CASSLVVGGHANTEAFF	TGCGCCAGCAGCTTGGTTGTTGGGGGCCACGCGAACACTGAAGCTTTCTTT
-	TRBJ1-1	-	TRBV6-5	CASSYGAGEAFF	TGTGCCAGCAGTTACGGGGCAGGTGAAGCTTTCTTT
-	TRBJ1-2	many	TRBV28	CASRAGRTNYGYTF	TGTGCCAGCAGAGCAGGACGGACTAACTATGGCTACACCTTC